This paragraph reports one TCR beta chain. Its antigen has not been determined. One base away there is no much larger clone; base qualities are not given. The method was RT-PCR. The run used an Illumina HiSeq 2500. TCRdb reworked the public reads: Q25 trimming with fastp, MiXCR clone assembly, productive beta chains retained. Rows with a matching CDR3 protein are joined into one entry that keeps the most common DNA and genes. Here the sample has about 540,000 distinct CDR3 sequences; around 21% occur a single time. Roughly 2.8% of the sample is held by the ten biggest clonotypes. This record belongs to a study of response to subunit inactivated influenza vaccine (dated by TCRdb to 2017 to 2018). With respect to the entire study: Deep quantitative T cell receptor repertoire profiling was used in the study to track responses to a trivalent subunit inactivated influenza vaccine.

At the junction V is shortened by 3 bases and J by 7 bases, with 13 bases in between. The cysteine opens and the phenylalanine closes a CDR3 of 14 amino acids. CDR3 DNA only is kept here, 42 bases in frame from base 1. Based on the germline V gene, the CDR1 and CDR2 sequences are MDHEN and SYDVKM. General conclusions and limits of the study: The authors proposed that each seasonal influenza vaccination may bring in only a limited number of new T cells.

These records were also assigned to another study, of T cells expressing NK-cell markers. As described in the second report: TCR beta cDNA libraries were made by 5'RACE template switching that added a universal primer site and unique molecular identifiers. Several donors provided sorted CD3+CD56+NKG2C+, CD3+CD56+NKG2C- and CD3+CD56-NKG2C+ T-cell subsets, whose TCR beta-chain repertoires were profiled. Seven of the eight sequenced donors were HCMV-seropositive and one was HCMV-seronegative. In several experiments an anti-gammadeltaTCR antibody was added to restrict sorting to alphabetaTCR-expressing T cells. In roughly 6 donors, the dominant CD3+CD56+NKG2C+ clonotypes ranked among the top 10 CD8+ clonotypes, making up about 1.0-7.0% of CD8+ T cells. Those dominant clonotypes were again the most abundant among CD3+CD56-NKG2C+ cells in a handful of donors, at about 28.3-65%. Whether the expanded NKG2C-expressing T cell clones were specific for HCMV antigens remained unclear. The eight sequenced donors were randomly selected healthy volunteers, three men and five women. To determine HCMV serostatus, a commercial ELISA kit was used to detect HCMV-specific IgG in serum. Ficoll density gradient centrifugation was used to isolate peripheral blood mononuclear cells from blood. Using Miltenyi isolation kits, CD4+ and CD8+ T cells were isolated from PBMC through magnetic immunoseparation. Synthesis of cDNA was primed from the TCR beta constant segment and was followed by two consecutive PCR amplification steps. The libraries were sequenced on Illumina HiSeq 2000/2500, MiSeq or NextSeq, producing 2 x 150 bp reads. MIGEC handled demultiplexing of the reads and grouping by UMI, while MiTCR was used to assemble and quantify clonotypes. To remove erroneous sequences, TCR cDNA sequences were retained only when supported by two or more reads. Downstream repertoire analysis used the tcR package, and clonotypes were matched across fractions by CDR3 nucleotide sequence plus V segment. Antigen specificity was annotated against VDJdb with VDJmatch, allowing one amino acid substitution in CDR3.

Specimen: CD4+ T cells sorted from PBMCs, collected roughly 13 days after vaccination. The rearranged chain carries TRBV28 and TRBJ2-1, and TRBD1 may be the D gene, going by 5 matching bases. This TCR was sampled from a man aged 50-60 years who received an inactivated influenza vaccine. Donor details come from another sample of the same person, matched by shared clones. The CDR3 region has the sequence CASSLGRVRNEQFF. The nucleotide sequence reads TGTGCCAGCAGTTTGGGCAGGGTAAGGAATGAGCAGTTCTTC.